The sequence of this T cell receptor (beta chain) was determined in a study of cytomegalovirus exposure and HLA in healthy donors. This CDR3 is 16 amino acids long. Trimming left V 0 bases short and J 4 bases short, with 15 bases between. CDR1 is SGHDT, CDR2 YYEEEE, per germline. Points on this clone: Its target is not known.

The PCR made use of 60 Vbeta and 13 Jbeta primers. Libraries were prepared by immunoSEQ multiplex PCR; TCRdb keeps only in-frame clonotypes and omits some of them. Found here are about 140,000 clones, about 66% of them singletons; the top ten hold around 1.6%. Study-level findings and limits: In a later analysis, several top co-occurrence clusters appeared linked to parvovirus B19, influenza, CMV and Epstein-Barr virus. Productive status was seen about 90% or about 30% of the time for most TCR beta V segments in an earlier analysis. Altogether, 170 or so TCR beta chains were recorded as cytomegalovirus-associated. In a later analysis, TCR beta V- and J-gene trimming was associated with a missense DCLRE1C variant.

The clonotype originates from a human donor in good health. The sequenced material came from PBMCs. The gene calls are TRBV5-6 and TRBJ2-3, with a possible D match to TRBD2 (5 bases). The CDR3 DNA reads as TGTGCCAGCAGCTTGGCGACTAACTCTAGGGCAGATACGCAGTATTTT. It codes for CASSLATNSRADTQYF.